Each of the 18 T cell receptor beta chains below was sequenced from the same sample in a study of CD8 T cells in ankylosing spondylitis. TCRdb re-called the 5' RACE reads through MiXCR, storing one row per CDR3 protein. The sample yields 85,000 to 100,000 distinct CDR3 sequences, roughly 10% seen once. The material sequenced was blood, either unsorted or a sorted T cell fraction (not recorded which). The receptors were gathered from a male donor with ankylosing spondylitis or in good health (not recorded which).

CDR3 DNA sequence: TGTGCCAGCAGCGTACGACGCGCCTCAAGGGTTGGGGAGCTGTTTTTT. Protein product: CASSVRRASRVGELFF. The chain carries TRBV11-3 and TRBJ2-2; D is unresolved. The CDR3 is made up of 16 amino acids. The germline V gene has CDR1 SGHNT and CDR2 YENEEA. V was cut by 5 bases and J by 8 bases, with 21 bases left in between.

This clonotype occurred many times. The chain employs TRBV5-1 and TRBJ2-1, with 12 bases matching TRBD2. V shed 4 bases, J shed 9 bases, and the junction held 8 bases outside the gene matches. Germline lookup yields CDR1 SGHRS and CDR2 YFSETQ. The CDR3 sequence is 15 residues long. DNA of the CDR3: TGCGCCAGCAGCCCCTCTAGCGGGGGGGCCTCTGAGCAGTTCTTC. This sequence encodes CASSPSSGGASEQFF.

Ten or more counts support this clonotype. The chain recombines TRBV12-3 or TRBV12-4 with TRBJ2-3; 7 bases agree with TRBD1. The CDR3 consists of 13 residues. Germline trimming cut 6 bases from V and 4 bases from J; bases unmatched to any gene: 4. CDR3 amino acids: CASSLDRADTQYF. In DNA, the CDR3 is TGTGCCAGCAGCCTCGACAGGGCAGATACGCAGTATTTT.

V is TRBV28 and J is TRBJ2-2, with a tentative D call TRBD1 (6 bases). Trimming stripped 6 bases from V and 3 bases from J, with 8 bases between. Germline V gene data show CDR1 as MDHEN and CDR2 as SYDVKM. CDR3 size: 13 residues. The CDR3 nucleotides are TGTGCCAGCAGCAGACAGGACACCGGGGAGCTGTTTTTT. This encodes CASSRQDTGELFF.

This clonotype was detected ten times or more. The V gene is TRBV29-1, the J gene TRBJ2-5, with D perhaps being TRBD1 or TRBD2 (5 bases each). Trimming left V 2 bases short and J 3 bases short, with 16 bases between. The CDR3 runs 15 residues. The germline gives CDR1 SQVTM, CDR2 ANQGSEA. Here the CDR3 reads CSVERDRVMKETQYF. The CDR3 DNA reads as TGCAGCGTTGAAAGGGACCGGGTGATGAAAGAGACCCAGTACTTC.

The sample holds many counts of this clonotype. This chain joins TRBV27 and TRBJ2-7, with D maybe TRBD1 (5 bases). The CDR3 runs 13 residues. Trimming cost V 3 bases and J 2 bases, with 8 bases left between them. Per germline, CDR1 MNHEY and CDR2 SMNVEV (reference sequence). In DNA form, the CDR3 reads TGTGCCAGCAGTTTCGACAGTACCTACGAGCAGTACTTC. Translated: CASSFDSTYEQYF.

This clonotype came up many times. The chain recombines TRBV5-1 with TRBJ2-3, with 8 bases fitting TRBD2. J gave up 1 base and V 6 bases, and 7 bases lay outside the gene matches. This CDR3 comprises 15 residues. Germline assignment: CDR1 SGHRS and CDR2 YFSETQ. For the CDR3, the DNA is TGCGCCAGCAAGATCCGGGGGGGAGGCACAGATACGCAGTATTTT. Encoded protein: CASKIRGGGTDTQYF.

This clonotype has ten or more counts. This CDR3 is CSNPRGGTDTQYF. The CDR3, as DNA: TGCAGCAACCCTCGGGGAGGCACAGATACGCAGTATTTT. The chain has TRBV20-1 and TRBJ2-3, with D possibly being TRBD2 (5 bases). CDR1 and CDR2 (germline): DFQATT, SNEGSKA (reference sequence). The CDR3 has 13 amino acids.

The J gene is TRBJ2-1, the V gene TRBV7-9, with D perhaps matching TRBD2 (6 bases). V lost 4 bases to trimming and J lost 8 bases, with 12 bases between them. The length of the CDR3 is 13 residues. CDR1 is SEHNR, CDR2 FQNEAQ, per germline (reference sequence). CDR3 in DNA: TGTGCCAGCAGCTGGACTACCCTACATGAGCAGTTCTTC. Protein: CASSWTTLHEQFF.

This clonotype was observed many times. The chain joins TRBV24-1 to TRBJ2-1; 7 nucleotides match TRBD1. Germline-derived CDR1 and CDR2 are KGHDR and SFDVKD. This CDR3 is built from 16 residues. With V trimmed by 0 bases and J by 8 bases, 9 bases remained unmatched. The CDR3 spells CATSDLVAGGSYEQFF. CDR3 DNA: TGTGCCACCAGTGATTTGGTGGCAGGGGGTAGTTATGAGCAGTTCTTC.

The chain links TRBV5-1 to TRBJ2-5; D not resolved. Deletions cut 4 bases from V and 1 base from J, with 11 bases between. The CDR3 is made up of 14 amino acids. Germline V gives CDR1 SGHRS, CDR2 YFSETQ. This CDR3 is CASSALDTQETQYF. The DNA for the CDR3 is TGCGCCAGCAGCGCTTTAGACACCCAAGAGACCCAGTACTTC. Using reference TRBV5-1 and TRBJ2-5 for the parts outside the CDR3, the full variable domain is KAGVTQTPRYLIKTRGQQVTLSCSPISGHRSVSWYQQTPGQGLQFLFEYFSETQRNKGNFPGRFSGRQFSNSRSEMNVSTLELGDSALYLCASSALDTQETQYFGPGTRLLVL.

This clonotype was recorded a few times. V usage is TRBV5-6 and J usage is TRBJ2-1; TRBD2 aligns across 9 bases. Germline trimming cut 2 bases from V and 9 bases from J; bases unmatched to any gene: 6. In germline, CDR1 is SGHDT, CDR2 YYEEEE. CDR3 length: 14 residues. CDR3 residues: CASSFGTSLREQFF. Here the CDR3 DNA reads TGTGCCAGCAGCTTCGGGACTAGCCTCCGTGAGCAGTTCTTC. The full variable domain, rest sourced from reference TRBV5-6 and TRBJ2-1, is DAGVTQSPTHLIKTRGQQVTLRCSPKSGHDTVSWYQQALGQGPQFIFQYYEEEERQRGNFPDRFSGHQFPNYSSELNVNALLLGDSALYLCASSFGTSLREQFFGPGTRLTVL.

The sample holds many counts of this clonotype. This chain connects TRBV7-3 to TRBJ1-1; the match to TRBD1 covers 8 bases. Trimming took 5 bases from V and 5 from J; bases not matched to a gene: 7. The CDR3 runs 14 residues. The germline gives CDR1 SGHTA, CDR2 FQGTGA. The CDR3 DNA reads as TGTGCCAGCAGCGGACAGGGCCCTGGTACTGAAGCTTTCTTT. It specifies CASSGQGPGTEAFF.

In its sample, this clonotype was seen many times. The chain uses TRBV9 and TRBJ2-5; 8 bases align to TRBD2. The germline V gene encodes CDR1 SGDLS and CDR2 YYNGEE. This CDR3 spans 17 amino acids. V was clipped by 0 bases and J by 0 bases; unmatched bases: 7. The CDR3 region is CASSVGVGSGDQETQYF. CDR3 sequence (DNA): TGTGCCAGCAGCGTAGGGGTTGGTAGCGGGGACCAAGAGACCCAGTACTTC.

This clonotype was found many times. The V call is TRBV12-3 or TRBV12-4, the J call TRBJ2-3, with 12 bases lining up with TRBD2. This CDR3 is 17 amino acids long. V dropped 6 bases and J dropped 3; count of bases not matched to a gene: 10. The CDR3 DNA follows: TGTGCCAGCAGACCCTCGACTAGCGGGGGTAGGACAGATACGCAGTATTTT. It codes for CASRPSTSGGRTDTQYF.

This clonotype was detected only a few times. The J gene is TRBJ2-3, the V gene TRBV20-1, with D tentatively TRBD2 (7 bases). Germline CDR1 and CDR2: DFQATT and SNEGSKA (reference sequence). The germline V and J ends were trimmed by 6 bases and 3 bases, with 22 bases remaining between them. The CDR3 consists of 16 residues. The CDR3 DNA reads TGCAGTGCCCACCCCCCTGGGAGGGGGTTGACAGATACGCAGTATTTT. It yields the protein CSAHPPGRGLTDTQYF.

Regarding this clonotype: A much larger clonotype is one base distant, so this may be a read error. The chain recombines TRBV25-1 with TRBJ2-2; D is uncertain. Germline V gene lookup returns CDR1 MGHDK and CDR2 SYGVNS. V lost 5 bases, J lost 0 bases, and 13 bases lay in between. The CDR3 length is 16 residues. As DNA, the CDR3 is TGTGCCAGCAGTCGAAGCCTGACGCCGAACACCGGGGAGCTGTTTTTT. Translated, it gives CASSRSLTPNTGELFF.

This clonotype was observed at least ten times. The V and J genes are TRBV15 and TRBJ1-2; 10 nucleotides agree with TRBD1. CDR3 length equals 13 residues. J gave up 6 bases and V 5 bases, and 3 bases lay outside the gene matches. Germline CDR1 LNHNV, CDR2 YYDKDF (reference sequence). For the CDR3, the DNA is TGTGCCACCAGCGGCGGGACAGGGGATGGCTACACCTTC. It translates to CATSGGTGDGYTF.